This T cell receptor (beta chain) was recovered during a study of CD8 T cells in ankylosing spondylitis. Study results and limitations: Disease-linked clones were reportedly significantly enriched in matched ankylosing spondylitis synovial fluid. Clones linked to disease, bearing a CD8+ phenotype, were relatively rare in peripheral blood. Seven to nine highly homologous variants formed a TCR beta motif that appeared characteristic of ankylosing spondylitis blood.

With molecular barcodes, quantitative 5'-RACE was used to make the TCR beta libraries. TCRdb independently ran MiXCR on the 5' RACE reads; one entry per CDR3 protein. This table holds approximately 350,000 distinct CDR3 sequences, roughly 14% found once. The V end was cut by 7 bases, the J end by 3 bases, with 19 bases between. Germline-derived CDR1 and CDR2 are MGHDK and SYGVNS. The CDR3 is 16 residues long. This clonotype was counted between two and nine times. Its antigen is still unknown. The source of this sequence is a male donor with ankylosing spondylitis or in good health (not recorded which). The chain employs TRBV25-1 and TRBJ2-1, with TRBD2 as a possible D gene (6 bases). The sequencing input was blood, either unsorted or a sorted T cell fraction (not recorded which). The CDR3 region has the DNA TGTGCCAGCAAGGGGAATGGAGGGAAGGGCTACAATGAGCAGTTCTTC. Translating it yields CASKGNGGKGYNEQFF.